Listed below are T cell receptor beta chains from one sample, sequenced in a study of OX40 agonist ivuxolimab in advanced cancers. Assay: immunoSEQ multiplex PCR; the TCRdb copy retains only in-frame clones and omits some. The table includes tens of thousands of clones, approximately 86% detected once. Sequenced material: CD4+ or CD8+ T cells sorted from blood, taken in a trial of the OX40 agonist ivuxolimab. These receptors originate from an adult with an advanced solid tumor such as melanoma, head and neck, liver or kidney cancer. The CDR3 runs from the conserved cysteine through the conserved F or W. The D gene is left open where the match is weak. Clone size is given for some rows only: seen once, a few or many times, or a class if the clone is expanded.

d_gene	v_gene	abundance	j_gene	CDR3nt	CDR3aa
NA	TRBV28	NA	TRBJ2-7	TGTGCCAGCAGTTGGTCAGGTTCCTACGAGCAGTACTTC	CASSWSGSYEQYF
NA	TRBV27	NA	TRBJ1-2	TGTGCCAGCAGTTTATCGATTAACTATGGCTACACCTTC	CASSLSINYGYTF
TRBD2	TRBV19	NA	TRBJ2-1	TGTGCCAGTAGTAACACGGGCGCACGGGGGGATGAGCAGTTCTTC	CASSNTGARGDEQFF
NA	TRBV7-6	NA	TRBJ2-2	TGTGCCAGCAGCCAGGGGTCTTTGGGGAGCACCGGGGAGCTGTTTTTT	CASSQGSLGSTGELFF
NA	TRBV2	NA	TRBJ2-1	TGTGCCAGCAGTGAAGGCAGTTACAATGAGCAGTTCTTC	CASSEGSYNEQFF
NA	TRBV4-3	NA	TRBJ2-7	TGCGCCAGCAGCCAGGATACTAGAAGGGACGAGCAGTACTTC	CASSQDTRRDEQYF
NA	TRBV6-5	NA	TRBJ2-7	TGTGCCAGCGGCCGTGGGGAGCAGTACTTC	CASGRGEQYF
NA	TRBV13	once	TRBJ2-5	TGTGCCAGCAGCTTAGGAGGGATCCAAGAGACCCAGTACTTC	CASSLGGIQETQYF
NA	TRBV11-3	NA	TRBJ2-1	TGTGCCAGCAGCTCTGCGCAGGGGGGCAATGAGCAGTTCTTC	CASSSAQGGNEQFF
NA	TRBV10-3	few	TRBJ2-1	TGTGCCATCAGTGAGTCGAGGCAGGGAAGACTCTACAATGAGCAGTTCTTC	CAISESRQGRLYNEQFF
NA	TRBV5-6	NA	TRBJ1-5	TGTGCCAGCAGCTTGATGGGGGTTTCAAGCAATCAGCCCCAGCATTTT	CASSLMGVSSNQPQHF
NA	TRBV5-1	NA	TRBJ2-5	TGCGCCAGCAGCATCTGGGGAGAAGAGACCCAGTACTTC	CASSIWGEETQYF
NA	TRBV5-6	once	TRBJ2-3	TGTGCCAGCAGCATCGGACGGCGCACAGATACGCAGTATTTT	CASSIGRRTDTQYF
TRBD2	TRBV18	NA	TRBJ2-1	TGTGCCAGCTCACCAGCTAGCGGGACCAATGAGCAGTTCTTC	CASSPASGTNEQFF
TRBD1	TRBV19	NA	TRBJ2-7	TGTGCCAGTAGTTTGGTGGGACAGCGTACCGAGCAGTACTTC	CASSLVGQRTEQYF
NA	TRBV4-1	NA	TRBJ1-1	TGCGCCAGCAGCCACATCGCAGGGCCTACTGAAGCTTTCTTT	CASSHIAGPTEAFF
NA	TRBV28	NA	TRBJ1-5	TGTGCCAGCAGTACCAGGGTACGCAATCAGCCCCAGCATTTT	CASSTRVRNQPQHF
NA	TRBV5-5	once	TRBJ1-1	TGTGCCAGCAGCTTCCACCAAAACACTGAAGCTTTCTTT	CASSFHQNTEAFF
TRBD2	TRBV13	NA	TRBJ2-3	TGTGCCAGCAGCTTAGGCAGTGGACTAGCGGTCACAGATACGCAGTATTTT	CASSLGSGLAVTDTQYF
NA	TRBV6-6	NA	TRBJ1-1	TGTGCCAGCAGTTATTTTCCAGGGAGGGGAACTGAAGCTTTCTTT	CASSYFPGRGTEAFF
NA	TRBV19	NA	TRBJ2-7	TGTGCCAGTAGTATAGTCACCAGCTCTACCTACGAGCAGTACTTC	CASSIVTSSTYEQYF
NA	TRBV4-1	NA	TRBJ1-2	TGCGCCAGCAGCCAAGTGGAACTGGACCCAGGGCCCTATGGCTACACCTTC	CASSQVELDPGPYGYTF
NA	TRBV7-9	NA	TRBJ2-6	TGTGCCAGCGGAGGTCGCTCTGGGGCCAACGTCCTGACTTTC	CASGGRSGANVLTF
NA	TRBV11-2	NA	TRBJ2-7	TGTGCCAGCAGCTTAGCTCCAGGCTCCTACGAGCAGTACTTC	CASSLAPGSYEQYF
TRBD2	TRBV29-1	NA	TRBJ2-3	TGCAGCGTCGACACTAGCGACACCACAGATACGCAGTATTTT	CSVDTSDTTDTQYF
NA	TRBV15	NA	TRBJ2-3	TGTGCCACCAGCAGTGGCAGCCGAAGCACAGATACGCAGTATTTT	CATSSGSRSTDTQYF
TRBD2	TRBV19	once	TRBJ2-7	TGTGCCAGTAGTAGCGGGGGTTACTCCTACGAGCAGTACTTC	CASSSGGYSYEQYF
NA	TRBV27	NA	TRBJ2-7	TGTGCCAGCAGTCCCTTCTACGAGCAGTACTTC	CASSPFYEQYF
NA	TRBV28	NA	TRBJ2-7	TGTGCCAGCAGTTTATGGATGGAGGACTACGAGCAGTACTTC	CASSLWMEDYEQYF
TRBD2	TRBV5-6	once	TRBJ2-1	TGTGCCAGCAGCTGGGGCGTTGAGCGGGAGGTCTACAATGAGCAGTTCTTC	CASSWGVEREVYNEQFF
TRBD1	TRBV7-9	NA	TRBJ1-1	TGTGCCAGCAGCTTACCGACAGGGGGTAAGCGGACTGAAGCTTTCTTT	CASSLPTGGKRTEAFF
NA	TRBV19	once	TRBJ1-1	TGTGCCAGTAGTATGTTGGGGGTTGATACTGAAGCTTTCTTT	CASSMLGVDTEAFF
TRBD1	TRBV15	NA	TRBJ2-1	TGTGCCACCAGCGTACGACAGGGGCCGGTCTATGAGCAGTTCTTC	CATSVRQGPVYEQFF
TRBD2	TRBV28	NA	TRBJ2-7	TGTGCCAGCAGTTTAGCTAGCGGGGGCGAGCAGTACTTC	CASSLASGGEQYF
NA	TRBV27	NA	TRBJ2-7	TGTGCCAGCAGTAGCCCCCGGGACGAGCAGTACTTC	CASSSPRDEQYF
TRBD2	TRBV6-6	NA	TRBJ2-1	TGTGCCAGCAGCCCGCGGGAGGGCCAGTCCTACAATGAGCAGTTCTTC	CASSPREGQSYNEQFF
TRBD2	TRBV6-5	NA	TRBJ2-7	TGTGCCACCCAGGCGGGGGGCGATGAGCAGTACTTC	CATQAGGDEQYF
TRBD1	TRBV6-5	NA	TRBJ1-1	TGTGCCAGCAGTGGGACAGGGTTCACTGAAGCTTTCTTT	CASSGTGFTEAFF
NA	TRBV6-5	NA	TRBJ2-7	TGTGCCAGCAGTTACAGGGGGACCGCCTACGAGCAGTACTTC	CASSYRGTAYEQYF
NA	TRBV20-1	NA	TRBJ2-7	TGCAGTGCTAGCTCCTACTACGAGCAGTACTTC	CSASSYYEQYF
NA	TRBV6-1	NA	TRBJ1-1	TGTGCCAGCAGTCCCCCGTCGGGACACGTCACTGAAGCTTTCTTT	CASSPPSGHVTEAFF
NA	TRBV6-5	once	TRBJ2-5	TGTGCCAGCAGTTACGTAGGGGGGACACAAGAGACCCAGTACTTC	CASSYVGGTQETQYF